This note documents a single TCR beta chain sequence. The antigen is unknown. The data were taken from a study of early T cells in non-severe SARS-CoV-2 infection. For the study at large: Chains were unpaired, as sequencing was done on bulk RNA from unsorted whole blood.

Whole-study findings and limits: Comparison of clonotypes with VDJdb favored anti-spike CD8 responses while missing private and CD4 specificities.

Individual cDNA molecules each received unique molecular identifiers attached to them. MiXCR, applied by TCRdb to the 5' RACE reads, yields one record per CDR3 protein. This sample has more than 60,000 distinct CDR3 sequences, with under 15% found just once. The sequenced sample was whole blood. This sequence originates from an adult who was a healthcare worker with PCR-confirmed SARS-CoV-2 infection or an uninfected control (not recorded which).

The CDR3 sequence is CASSFDDRNDNEQFF. In nucleotides, the CDR3 is TGTGCCAGCAGCTTCGACGACAGAAACGACAATGAGCAGTTCTTC. This sequence joins TRBV11-1 and TRBJ2-1, with a weak D call TRBD1 (5 bases). Germline CDR1 and CDR2: SGHAT and FQDESV (reference sequence). CDR3 length: 15 residues. V was trimmed by 3 bases and J by 5 bases, leaving 14 bases between them.